These 17 T cell receptor beta chains originate from one sample sequenced in a study of PD-L1 blockade in urothelial cancer. Data came from immunoSEQ multiplex PCR; TCRdb stores just in-frame clones and leaves some out. This repertoire shows some 19,000 clones, about four fifths found once; its top ten account for approximately 1.8%. Time point described: peripheral blood 6 weeks after treatment start. Sequences were derived from PBMCs, sampled around atezolizumab (anti-PD-L1) treatment. These receptors came from a man aged 45 to 65 with urothelial cancer.

The chain couples TRBV15 to TRBJ1-6; the D gene is possibly TRBD1 (5 bases). This CDR3 comprises 16 residues. Trimming left V 1 base short and J 8 bases short, with 15 bases between. Germline V gives CDR1 LNHNV, CDR2 YYDKDF (reference sequence). The CDR3, as DNA: TGTGCCACCAGCAGAGGGGAGGGGTTGTTAGATTCACCCCTCCACTTT. Translated: CATSRGEGLLDSPLHF.

The J gene is TRBJ2-7, the V gene TRBV10-2; a possible D gene is TRBD1 (5 bases). The CDR3 is 15 residues long. CDR1 WSHSY and CDR2 SAAADI come from the germline V gene. V gave up 2 bases and J gave up 0 bases, with 11 bases separating them. The chain's CDR3 is CASSEDGHNSYEQYF. Written as DNA, the CDR3 is TGCGCCAGCAGTGAGGACGGACATAACTCCTACGAGCAGTACTTC.

The V call is TRBV5-1, the J call TRBJ1-2; D is unresolved. The V end lost 0 bases, the J end lost 7 bases, and 13 bases lay between the germline ends. Germline CDR1 and CDR2: SGHRS and YFSETQ. This CDR3 region has 14 residues. CDR3 loop: CASSLAAGLPGYTF. The CDR3 DNA follows: TGCGCCAGCAGCTTGGCCGCAGGACTCCCTGGCTACACCTTC. The full variable domain, in which reference TRBV5-1 and TRBJ1-2 provide the parts outside the CDR3, is KAGVTQTPRYLIKTRGQQVTLSCSPISGHRSVSWYQQTPGQGLQFLFEYFSETQRNKGNFPGRFSGRQFSNSRSEMNVSTLELGDSALYLCASSLAAGLPGYTFGSGTRLTVV.

This rearrangement joins TRBV4-1 to TRBJ2-5; D is undetermined. Germline CDR1 reads MGHRA; CDR2 reads YSYEKL. The CDR3 runs 15 residues. V dropped 4 bases and J dropped 5 bases, with 17 bases sitting between them. CDR3 in DNA: TGCGCCAGCAGCCCTACCACTCTCGAACGGGAGACCCAGTACTTC. Its protein is CASSPTTLERETQYF.

The chain couples TRBV27 to TRBJ2-7; 8 bases line up with TRBD2. V lost 3 bases, J lost 0 bases, and 4 bases stayed unmatched. CDR3 size: 15 residues. CDR1 MNHEY and CDR2 SMNVEV come from the germline V gene (reference sequence). The CDR3 bases are TGTGCCAGCAGTTTTTCCGGGACTAGCTCCTACGAGCAGTACTTC. Protein sequence: CASSFSGTSSYEQYF.

CDR3 loop: CASRPGTGNTGELFF. As DNA, the CDR3 is TGTGCCAGCAGACCCGGGACAGGGAACACCGGGGAGCTGTTTTTT. This sequence joins TRBV6-1 and TRBJ2-2; 8 bases align to TRBD1. Germline-derived CDR1 and CDR2 are MNHNS and SASEGT. The V gene end was trimmed by 6 bases and the J gene end by 1 base; junction bases not matched to a gene: 4. This CDR3 spans 15 amino acids.

This clone was seen only a few times. V is TRBV18 and J is TRBJ2-5, with 7 bases that match TRBD1. Germline CDR1 reads KGHSH; CDR2 reads LQKENI. The CDR3 runs to 14 residues. Trimming took 2 bases from V and 2 from J; bases not matched to a gene: 2. The CDR3 is CASSPGQVQETQYF. The CDR3 bases are TGTGCCAGCTCACCAGGACAGGTTCAAGAGACCCAGTACTTC.

As DNA, the CDR3 is TGTGCCAGCAGTCCCGGGTCGTACACTGAAGCTTTCTTT. Its protein is CASSPGSYTEAFF. The genes are TRBV2 and TRBJ1-1; the D is unclear. This CDR3 is 13 amino acids long. Deletions cut 5 bases from V and 3 bases from J, with 10 bases between. Looked up from germline, CDR1 is SNHLY and CDR2 is FYNNEI.

Only a few counts were recorded for this clone. The rearrangement joins TRBV19 to TRBJ2-3; no definite D call. The length of the CDR3 is 12 residues. V was clipped by 2 bases and J by 4 bases, with 4 bases between them. The germline V gene has CDR1 LNHDA and CDR2 SQIVND (reference sequence). CDR3 in amino acids: CASSIQADTQYF. The CDR3 DNA follows: TGTGCCAGTAGTATACAGGCAGATACGCAGTATTTT.

The chain has TRBV28 and TRBJ1-5, with D maybe TRBD1 (5 bases). Germline CDR1 is MDHEN and CDR2 is SYDVKM. V shed 5 bases and J shed 4 bases, with 12 bases lying between them. The CDR3 runs 14 residues. The CDR3 DNA reads TGTGCCAGCAGTGGGCAGAGGACAAATCAGCCCCAGCATTTT. Translating it yields CASSGQRTNQPQHF.

This sequence joins TRBV9 and TRBJ2-1; 14 nucleotides match TRBD2. Per the germline V gene, CDR1 is SGDLS and CDR2 is YYNGEE. This CDR3 region has 19 residues. The J segment lost 2 bases and the V segment lost 0 bases, leaving 7 bases of the junction unmatched. CDR3 in amino acids: CASSVGLAGGPGPYNEQFF. DNA of the CDR3: TGTGCCAGCAGCGTAGGACTAGCGGGAGGGCCAGGACCCTACAATGAGCAGTTCTTC.

On this clone: Other DNA sequences in this sample translate to the same CDR3. This sequence joins TRBV2 and TRBJ1-1; possible D gene TRBD1, 5 bases. Germline CDR1 and CDR2: SNHLY and FYNNEI. The CDR3 contains 13 residues. The germline V and J ends were trimmed by 6 bases and 1 base, with 9 bases remaining between them. This CDR3 reads CASSQGENTEAFF. The CDR3 region has the DNA TGTGCCAGCAGCCAGGGTGAGAACACTGAAGCTTTCTTT.

The chain is built from TRBV2 and TRBJ1-5; D is uncertain. Germline CDR1 SNHLY, CDR2 FYNNEI. Trimming removed 6 bases at V and 0 bases at J, with 9 bases between. The CDR3 sequence is 14 residues long. Written as DNA, the CDR3 is TGTGCCAGCAGCCGTGAGGATAGCAATCAGCCCCAGCATTTT. Amino acids: CASSREDSNQPQHF.

CDR3 region: CSVDSGSGTQYF. The CDR3, as DNA: TGCAGCGTTGATAGCGGTTCGGGGACCCAGTACTTC. V and J are TRBV29-1 and TRBJ2-5, with D possibly being TRBD2 (6 bases). The CDR3 consists of 12 residues. The germline CDR1 and CDR2 sequences are SQVTM and ANQGSEA. Trimming pared 3 bases from V and 7 bases from J, leaving 12 bases between.

The chain links TRBV29-1 to TRBJ1-1; 10 nucleotides line up with TRBD1. The germline CDR1 and CDR2 sequences are SQVTM and ANQGSEA. V lost 3 bases and J lost 5; bases outside the gene matches: 6. The CDR3 runs 14 residues. The CDR3 coding sequence is TGCAGCGTTGATGTTTCGGGACAGGGGACTGAAGCTTTCTTT. This encodes CSVDVSGQGTEAFF.

The V and J genes are TRBV5-1 and TRBJ2-5, with D possibly matching TRBD2 (6 bases). V was trimmed by 7 bases and J by 5 bases, leaving 15 bases between them. The CDR3 totals 13 residues. Germline values: CDR1 SGHRS, CDR2 YFSETQ. CDR3 sequence: CASESDRGETQYF. In nucleotides, the CDR3 is TGCGCCAGCGAATCCGACCGGGGGGAGACCCAGTACTTC.

This clone was recorded once. The rearrangement joins TRBV30 to TRBJ1-2, with 7 bases that match TRBD1. Germline CDR1 and CDR2: GTSNPN and SVGIG (reference sequence). Germline trimming cut 3 bases from V and 0 bases from J; bases unmatched to any gene: 7. The CDR3 contains 15 residues. The DNA for the CDR3 is TGTGCCTGGAGGGACCGGGACAGATCTAACTATGGCTACACCTTC. The encoded protein is CAWRDRDRSNYGYTF.